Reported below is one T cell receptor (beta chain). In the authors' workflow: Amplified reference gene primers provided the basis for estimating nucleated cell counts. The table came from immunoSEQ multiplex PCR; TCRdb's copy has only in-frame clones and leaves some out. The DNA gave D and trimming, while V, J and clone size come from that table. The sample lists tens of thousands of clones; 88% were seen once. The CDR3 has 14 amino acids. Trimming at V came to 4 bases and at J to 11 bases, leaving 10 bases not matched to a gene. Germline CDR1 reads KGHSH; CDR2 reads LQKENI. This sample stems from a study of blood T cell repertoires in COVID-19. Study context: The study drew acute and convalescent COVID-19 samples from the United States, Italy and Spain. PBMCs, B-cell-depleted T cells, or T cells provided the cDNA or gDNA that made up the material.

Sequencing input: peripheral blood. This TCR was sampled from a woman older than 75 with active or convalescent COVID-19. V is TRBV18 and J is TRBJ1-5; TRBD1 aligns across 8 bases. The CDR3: CASSRGQDRVSQHF. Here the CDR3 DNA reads TGTGCCAGCTCACGAGGACAGGACAGGGTTTCCCAGCATTTT. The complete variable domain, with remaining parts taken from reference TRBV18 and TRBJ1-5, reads NAGVMQNPRHLVRRRGQEARLRCSPMKGHSHVYWYRQLPEEGLKFMVYLQKENIIDESGMPKERFSAEFPKEGPSILRIQQVVRGDSAAYFCASSRGQDRVSQHFGDGTRLSIL.